This section outlines one T cell receptor (beta chain) sequence together with its context. Its target is unknown. This entry comes from a study of T cell responses to AZD1222 COVID-19 vaccine. General study points: Clonal diversity was possibly underestimated; the donors were predominantly white British and more often female.

Clones were read by immunoSEQ multiplex PCR, and TCRdb kept only the in-frame ones, dropping some. The sample records 100,000 to 150,000 clones, roughly 88% being singletons. The receptor comes from an adult in good health. Here the sequenced sample was peripheral blood, taken on day 0 of AZD1222 vaccination.

CDR3 nucleotide sequence: TGTGCCAGCAGTTACACTGGAGGGCCTTCTAACTATGGCTACACCTTC. This codes for CASSYTGGPSNYGYTF. J is TRBJ1-2 and V is TRBV6-5; D gene unclear. Trimming left V 2 bases short and J 0 bases short, with 13 bases between. CDR1 and CDR2 from the germline V gene are MNHEY and SVGAGI. The CDR3 runs to 16 residues.